This T cell receptor (beta chain) was captured in a study of blood T cell repertoires in COVID-19. Germline V gene data show CDR1 as SNHLY and CDR2 as FYNNEI. Trimming at V came to 6 bases and at J to 9 bases, leaving 6 bases not matched to a gene. The CDR3 length is 14 residues. Repertoires were generated with immunoSEQ multiplex PCR, while TCRdb's copy carries only in-frame clones and drops some. The profile covers tens of thousands of clones, with around 79% appearing a single time and 24% taken by the ten largest. V and J are TRBV2 and TRBJ1-6, with 9 bases lining up with TRBD1. Sequencing was carried out using peripheral blood. The sequence came from a human donor in a cohort sampled during active COVID-19. CDR3 nucleotide sequence: TGTGCCAGCAGAACCGGGACAGGGCGTTCACCCCTCCACTTT. Amino acid sequence: CASRTGTGRSPLHF.